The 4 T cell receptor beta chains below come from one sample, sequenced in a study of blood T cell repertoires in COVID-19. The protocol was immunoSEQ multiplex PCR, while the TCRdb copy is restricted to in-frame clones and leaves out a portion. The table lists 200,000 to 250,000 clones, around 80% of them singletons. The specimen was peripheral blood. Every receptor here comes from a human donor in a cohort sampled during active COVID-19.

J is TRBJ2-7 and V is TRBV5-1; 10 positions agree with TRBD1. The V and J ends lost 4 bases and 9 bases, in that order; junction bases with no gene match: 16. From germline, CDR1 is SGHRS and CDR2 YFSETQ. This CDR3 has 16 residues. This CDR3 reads CASSPASGTGELGQYF. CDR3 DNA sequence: TGCGCCAGCAGCCCAGCATCCGGGACAGGGGAGTTGGGGCAGTACTTC.

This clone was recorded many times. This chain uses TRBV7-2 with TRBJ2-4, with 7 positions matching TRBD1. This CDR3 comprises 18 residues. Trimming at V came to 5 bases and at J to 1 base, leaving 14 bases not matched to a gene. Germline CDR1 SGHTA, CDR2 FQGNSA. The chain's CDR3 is CASSLDSRGLAAKNIQYF. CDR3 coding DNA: TGTGCCAGCAGCCTTGATTCTAGGGGGCTGGCTGCCAAAAACATTCAGTACTTC.

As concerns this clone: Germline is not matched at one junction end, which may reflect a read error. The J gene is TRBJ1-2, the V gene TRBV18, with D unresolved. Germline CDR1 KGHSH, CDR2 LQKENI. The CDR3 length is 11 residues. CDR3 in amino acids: CASSSSYSYTF. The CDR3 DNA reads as TGTGCCAGCTCATCTAGCTATAGCTACACCTTC.

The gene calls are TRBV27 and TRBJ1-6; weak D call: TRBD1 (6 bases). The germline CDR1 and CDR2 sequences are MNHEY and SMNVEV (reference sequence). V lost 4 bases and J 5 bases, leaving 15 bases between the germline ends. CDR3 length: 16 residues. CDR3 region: CASSYLGAGNNSPLHF. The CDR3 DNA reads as TGTGCCAGCAGTTATTTGGGGGCAGGAAATAATTCACCCCTCCACTTT.